These 9 T cell receptor beta chains came from one sample sequenced in a study of blood T cell repertoires in COVID-19. TCRdb keeps only in-frame clones here, not all; method: immunoSEQ multiplex PCR. The sample includes fewer than 120,000 clones, around three quarters of them seen just once. What was sequenced was peripheral blood. The receptors come from a woman between 55 and 75 years old with acute or convalescent COVID-19.

The chain has TRBV3-1 (or the pseudogene TRBV3-2) and TRBJ2-7, with 11 nucleotides matching TRBD2. There are 18 residues in the CDR3. CDR1 and CDR2 from the germline V gene are LGHDT and YNNKEL (reference sequence). V shed 1 base and J 0 bases; nucleotides not matched to a gene: 8. The CDR3 here is CASSQASGGTLSSYEQYF. The CDR3 DNA follows: TGTGCCAGCAGCCAAGCTAGCGGGGGGACACTTAGCTCCTACGAGCAGTACTTC.

The chain joins TRBV6-5 to TRBJ2-1, with 8 bases aligning to TRBD1. The CDR3 runs to 15 residues. J gave up 2 bases and V 5 bases, and 5 bases lay outside the gene matches. The germline V gene encodes CDR1 MNHEY and CDR2 SVGAGI. DNA of the CDR3: TGTGCCAGCAGTCCCCGGGGACAGGCCTACAATGAGCAGTTCTTC. This translates into CASSPRGQAYNEQFF.

The rearrangement uses TRBV5-5 and TRBJ1-4, with 7 bases lining up with TRBD1. The CDR3 consists of 16 residues. Germline V gene sequence: CDR1 SGHKS, CDR2 YYEKEE (reference sequence). Unmatched junction bases numbered 7, after V lost 4 bases and J lost 1 base. The CDR3 DNA sequence: TGTGCCAGCAGCAAAACAGGGGAGAGAACTAATGAAAAACTGTTTTTT. This encodes CASSKTGERTNEKLFF.

The V gene is TRBV19, the J gene TRBJ1-2; 8 nucleotides match TRBD1. The CDR3 length is 17 residues. V was pared by 8 bases and J by 0 bases, with 14 bases of the junction left unmatched. Germline CDR1 LNHDA, CDR2 SQIVND (reference sequence). The CDR3 reads CASELAGGAGANYGYTF. CDR3 nucleotide sequence: TGTGCCAGTGAGTTAGCAGGGGGCGCCGGGGCTAACTATGGCTACACCTTC.

The chain couples TRBV25-1 to TRBJ2-2, with D tentatively TRBD2 (6 bases). V lost 0 bases and J lost 5, with 10 bases in between. The length of the CDR3 is 15 residues. CDR1 is MGHDK and CDR2 is SYGVNS in the germline V gene. CDR3 DNA sequence: TGTGCCAGCAGTGAATACGGAGGGTGGACCGGGGAGCTGTTTTTT. The encoded protein is CASSEYGGWTGELFF.

The chain has TRBV5-1 and TRBJ2-5; 11 nucleotides agree with TRBD2. This CDR3 comprises 15 residues. Per germline, CDR1 SGHRS and CDR2 YFSETQ. The V segment lost 4 bases and the J segment 1 base; nucleotides outside the gene matches: 3. The CDR3, as DNA: TGCGCCAGCAGCCCTAGCGGGGGGTTCCAAGAGACCCAGTACTTC. It encodes CASSPSGGFQETQYF.

The genes are TRBV7-9 and TRBJ2-5; the match to TRBD2 covers 13 bases. V lost 1 base, J lost 0 bases, and 5 bases stayed unmatched. The CDR3 is made up of 18 amino acids. Germline V lookup: CDR1 SEHNR, CDR2 FQNEAQ (reference sequence). The CDR3 sequence: CASSLGLAGGRYQETQYF. The CDR3 DNA is TGTGCCAGCAGCTTAGGACTAGCGGGGGGAAGGTACCAAGAGACCCAGTACTTC. The entire variable domain, with the rest obtained from reference TRBV7-9 and TRBJ2-5, is as follows: DTGVSQNPRHKITKRGQNVTFRCDPISEHNRLYWYRQTLGQGPEFLTYFQNEAQLEKSRLLSDRFSAERPKGSFSTLEIQRTEQGDSAMYLCASSLGLAGGRYQETQYFGPGTRLLVL.

V and J are TRBV4-2 and TRBJ1-3, with D uncertain. Trimming cost V 1 base and J 4 bases, with 5 bases left between them. Germline V gene lookup returns CDR1 LGHNA and CDR2 YNFKEQ. There are 13 residues in the CDR3. As DNA, the CDR3 is TGTGCCAGCAGCCAAGGTCAGGGAAACACCATATATTTT. Translated: CASSQGQGNTIYF.

As concerns this clone: Compared with germline, one end of the junction differs, possibly owing to a read error. The chain has TRBV10-3 and TRBJ2-7, with 11 bases identical to TRBD1. This CDR3 comprises 14 residues. CDR1 and CDR2 (germline): ENHRY, SYGVKD. CDR3 protein: CAIAGTGGIYGQYF. The CDR3 DNA follows: TGTGCCATCGCCGGGACAGGGGGGATATACGGGCAGTACTTC.